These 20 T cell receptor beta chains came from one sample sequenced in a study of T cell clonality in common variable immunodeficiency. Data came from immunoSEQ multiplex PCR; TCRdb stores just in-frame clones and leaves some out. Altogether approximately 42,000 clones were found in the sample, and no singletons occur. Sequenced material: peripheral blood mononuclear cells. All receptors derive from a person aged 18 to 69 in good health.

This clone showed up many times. The CDR3 sequence: CSVEDLRDRGYEQYF. The DNA read from the CDR3 is TGCAGCGTTGAAGATCTCCGGGACAGGGGCTACGAG. V gene TRBV29-1 combines with J gene TRBJ2-7, with TRBD1 matching over 10 bases. The CDR3 end lies 3 residues beyond the end of the read and is filled in from the germline J gene. V was pared by 0 bases and J by 3 bases, with 5 bases of the junction left unmatched. This CDR3 spans 15 amino acids. The V gene's germline CDR1 is SQVTM and CDR2 ANQGSEA.

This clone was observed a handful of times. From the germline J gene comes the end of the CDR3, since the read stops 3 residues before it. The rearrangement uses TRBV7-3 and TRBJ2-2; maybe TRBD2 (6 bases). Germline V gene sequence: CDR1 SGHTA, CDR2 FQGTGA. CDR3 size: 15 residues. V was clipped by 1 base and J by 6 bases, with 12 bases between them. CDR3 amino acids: CASSLNAGRAGELFF. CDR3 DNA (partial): TGTGCCAGCAGCTTAAACGCGGGGCGGGCCGGGGAG. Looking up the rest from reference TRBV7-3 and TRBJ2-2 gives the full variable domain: GAGVSQTPSNKVTEKGKYVELRCDPISGHTALYWYRQSLGQGPEFLIYFQGTGAADDSGLPNDRFFAVRPEGSVSTLKIQRTERGDSAVYLCASSLNAGRAGELFFGEGSRLTVL.

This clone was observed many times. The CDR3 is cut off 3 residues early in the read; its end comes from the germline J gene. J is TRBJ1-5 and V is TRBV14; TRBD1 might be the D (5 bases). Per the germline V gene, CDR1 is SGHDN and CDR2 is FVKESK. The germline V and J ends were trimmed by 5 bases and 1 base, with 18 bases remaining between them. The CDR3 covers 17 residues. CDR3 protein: CASSYPGGGASNQPQHF. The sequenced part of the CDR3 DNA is TGTGCCAGCAGCTACCCCGGGGGGGGAGCGAGCAATCAGCCC. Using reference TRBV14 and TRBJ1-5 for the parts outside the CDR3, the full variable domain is EAGVTQFPSHSVIEKGQTVTLRCDPISGHDNLYWYRRVMGKEIKFLLHFVKESKQDESGMPNNRFLAERTGGTYSTLKVQPAELEDSGVYFCASSYPGGGASNQPQHFGDGTRLSIL.

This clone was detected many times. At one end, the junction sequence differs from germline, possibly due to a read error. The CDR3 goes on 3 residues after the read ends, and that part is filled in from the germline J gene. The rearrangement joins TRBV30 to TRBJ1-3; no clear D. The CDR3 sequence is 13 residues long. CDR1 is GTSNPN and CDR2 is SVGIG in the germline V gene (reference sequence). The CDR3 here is CAGSRGSGNTIYF. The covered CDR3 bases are TGTGCCGGGAGCCGGGGCTCTGGAAACACC.

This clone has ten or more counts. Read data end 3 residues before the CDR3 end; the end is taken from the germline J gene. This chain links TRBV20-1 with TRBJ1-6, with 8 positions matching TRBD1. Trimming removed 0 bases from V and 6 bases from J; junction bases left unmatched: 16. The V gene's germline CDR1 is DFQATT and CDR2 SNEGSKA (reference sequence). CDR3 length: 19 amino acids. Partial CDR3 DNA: TGCAGTGCTAGAGATGAGGAGAGGGACAGGATCACCATTAATTCACCC. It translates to CSARDEERDRITINSP. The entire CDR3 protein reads CSARDEERDRITINSPLHF.

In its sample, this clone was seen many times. CDR3 DNA (partial): TGCAGTGCCGCCCGGGACATAAAAAACATT. Amino acid sequence: CSAARDIKNI. The entire CDR3 is CSAARDIKNIQYF. The chain combines TRBV20-1 with TRBJ2-4; D is perhaps TRBD1 (6 bases). The CDR3 is cut off 3 residues early in the read; its end comes from the germline J gene. Trimming left V 6 bases short and J 4 bases short, with 13 bases between. The germline V gene has CDR1 DFQATT and CDR2 SNEGSKA (reference sequence). The CDR3 sequence is 13 residues long.

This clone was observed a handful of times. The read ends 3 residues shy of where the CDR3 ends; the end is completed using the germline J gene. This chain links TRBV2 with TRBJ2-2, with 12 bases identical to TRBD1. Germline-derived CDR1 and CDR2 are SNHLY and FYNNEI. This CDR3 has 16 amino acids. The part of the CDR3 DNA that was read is TGTGCCAGCTCGGGACAGGGGGCGTCTGGGGCCAACGTG. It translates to CASSGQGASGANV. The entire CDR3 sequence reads CASSGQGASGANVLFF.

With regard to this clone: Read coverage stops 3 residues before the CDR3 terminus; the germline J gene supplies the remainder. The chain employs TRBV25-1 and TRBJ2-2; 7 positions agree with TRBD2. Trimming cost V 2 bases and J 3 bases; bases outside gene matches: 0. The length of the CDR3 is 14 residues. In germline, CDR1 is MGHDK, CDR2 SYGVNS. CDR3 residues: CASSELADTGELFF. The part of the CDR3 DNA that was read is TGTGCCAGCAGTGAACTAGCGGACACCGGGGAG.

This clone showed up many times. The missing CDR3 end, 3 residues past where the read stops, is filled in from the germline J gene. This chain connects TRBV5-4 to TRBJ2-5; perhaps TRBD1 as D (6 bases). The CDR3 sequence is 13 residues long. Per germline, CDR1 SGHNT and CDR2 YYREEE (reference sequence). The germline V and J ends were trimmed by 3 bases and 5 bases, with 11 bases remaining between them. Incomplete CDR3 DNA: TGTGCCAGCAGCTATGGACAGCTGGAGACC. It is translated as CASSYGQLET. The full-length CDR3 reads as CASSYGQLETQYF.

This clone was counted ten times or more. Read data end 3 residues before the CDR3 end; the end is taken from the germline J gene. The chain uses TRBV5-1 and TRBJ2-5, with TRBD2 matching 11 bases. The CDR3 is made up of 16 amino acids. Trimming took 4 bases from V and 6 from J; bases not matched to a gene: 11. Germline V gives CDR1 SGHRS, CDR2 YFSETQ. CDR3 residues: CASSSLAGGVEKTQYF. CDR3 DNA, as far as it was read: TGCGCCAGCAGCAGTCTAGCGGGAGGCGTTGAAAAGACC.

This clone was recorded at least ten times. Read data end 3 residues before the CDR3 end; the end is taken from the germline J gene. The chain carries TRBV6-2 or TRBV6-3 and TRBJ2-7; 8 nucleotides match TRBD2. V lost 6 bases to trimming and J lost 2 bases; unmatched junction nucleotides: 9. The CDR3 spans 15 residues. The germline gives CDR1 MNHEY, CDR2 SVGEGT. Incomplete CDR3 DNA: TGTGCCAGCAGGTCCCGAGCGGGAGAGGCCTACGAG. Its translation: CASRSRAGEAYE. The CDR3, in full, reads CASRSRAGEAYEQYF.

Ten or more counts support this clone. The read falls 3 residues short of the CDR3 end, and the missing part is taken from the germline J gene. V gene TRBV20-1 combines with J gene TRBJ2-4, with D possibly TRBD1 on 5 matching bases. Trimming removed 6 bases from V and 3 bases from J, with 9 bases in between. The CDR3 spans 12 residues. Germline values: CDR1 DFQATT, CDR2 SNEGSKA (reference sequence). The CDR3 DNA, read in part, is TGCAGTGCCAGCCAGGGCAAAAACATT. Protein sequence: CSASQGKNI. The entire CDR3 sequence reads CSASQGKNIQYF.

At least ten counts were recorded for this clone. CDR3: CSVGLGLAGDWQETQYF. The CDR3 DNA, read in part, is TGCAGCGTCGGTCTCGGACTAGCGGGAGATTGGCAAGAGACC. This rearrangement joins TRBV29-1 to TRBJ2-5; 13 bases are a match to TRBD2. The CDR3 end is not reached by the read, which stops 3 residues before it; the germline J gene fills it in. The V gene end was trimmed by 6 bases and the J gene end by 2 bases; junction bases not matched to a gene: 12. Germline V gene sequence: CDR1 SQVTM, CDR2 ANQGSEA. The CDR3 covers 17 residues.

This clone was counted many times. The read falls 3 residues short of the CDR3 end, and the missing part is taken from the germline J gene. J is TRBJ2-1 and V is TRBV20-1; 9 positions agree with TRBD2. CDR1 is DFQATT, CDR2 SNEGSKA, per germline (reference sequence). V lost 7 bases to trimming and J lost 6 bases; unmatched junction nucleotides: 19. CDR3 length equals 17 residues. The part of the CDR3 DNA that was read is TGCAGTGTCTCGGGACTAGCAACATCCTTTCAAATCAATGAG. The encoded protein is CSVSGLATSFQINE. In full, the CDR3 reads CSVSGLATSFQINEQFF.

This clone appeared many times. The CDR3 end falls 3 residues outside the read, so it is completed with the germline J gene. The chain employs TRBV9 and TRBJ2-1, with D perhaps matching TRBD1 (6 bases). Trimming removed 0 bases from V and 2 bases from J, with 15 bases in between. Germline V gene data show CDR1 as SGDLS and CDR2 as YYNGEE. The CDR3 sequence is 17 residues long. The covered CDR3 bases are TGTGCCAGCAGCGTAGACCCCCAGGGGCAACCCTACAATGAG. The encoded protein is CASSVDPQGQPYNE. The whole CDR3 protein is CASSVDPQGQPYNEQFF.

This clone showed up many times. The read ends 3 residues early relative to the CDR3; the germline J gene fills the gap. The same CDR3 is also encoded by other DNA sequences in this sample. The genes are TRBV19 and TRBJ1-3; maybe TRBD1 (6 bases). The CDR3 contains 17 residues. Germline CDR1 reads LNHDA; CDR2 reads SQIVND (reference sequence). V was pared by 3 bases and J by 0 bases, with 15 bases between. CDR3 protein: CASSIPKQGPSGNTIYF. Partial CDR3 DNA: TGTGCCAGTAGTATCCCGAAACAGGGCCCCTCTGGAAACACC.

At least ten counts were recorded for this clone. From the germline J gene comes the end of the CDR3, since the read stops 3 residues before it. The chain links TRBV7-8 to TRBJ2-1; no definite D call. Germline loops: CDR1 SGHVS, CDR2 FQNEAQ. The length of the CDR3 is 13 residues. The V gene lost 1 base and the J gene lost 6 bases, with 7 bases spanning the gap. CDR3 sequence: CASSLGSGNEQFF. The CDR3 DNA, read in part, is TGTGCCAGCAGCTTAGGGTCGGGCAATGAG.

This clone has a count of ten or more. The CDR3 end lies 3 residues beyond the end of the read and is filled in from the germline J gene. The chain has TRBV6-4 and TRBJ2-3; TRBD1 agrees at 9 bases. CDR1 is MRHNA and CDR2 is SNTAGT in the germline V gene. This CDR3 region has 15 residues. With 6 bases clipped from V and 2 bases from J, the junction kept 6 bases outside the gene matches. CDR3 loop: CASSRTGVVTDTQYF. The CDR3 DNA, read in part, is TGTGCCAGCAGCCGGACAGGGGTAGTCACAGATACG.

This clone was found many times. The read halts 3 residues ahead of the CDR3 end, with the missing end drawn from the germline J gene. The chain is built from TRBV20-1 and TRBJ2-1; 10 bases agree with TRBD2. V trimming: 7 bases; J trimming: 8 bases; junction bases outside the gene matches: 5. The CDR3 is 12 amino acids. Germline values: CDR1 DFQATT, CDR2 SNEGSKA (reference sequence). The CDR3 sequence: CSVSGRVDEQFF. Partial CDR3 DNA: TGCAGTGTGAGCGGGAGGGTCGATGAG.

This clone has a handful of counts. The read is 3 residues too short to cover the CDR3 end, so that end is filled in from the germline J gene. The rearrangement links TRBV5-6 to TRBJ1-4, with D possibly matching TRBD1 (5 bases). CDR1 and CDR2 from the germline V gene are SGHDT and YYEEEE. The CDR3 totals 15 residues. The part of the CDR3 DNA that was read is TGTGCCAGCAGCCTTAAAACGTCTGGGGCCAACGTA. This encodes CASSLKTSGANV. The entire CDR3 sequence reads CASSLKTSGANVLFF.